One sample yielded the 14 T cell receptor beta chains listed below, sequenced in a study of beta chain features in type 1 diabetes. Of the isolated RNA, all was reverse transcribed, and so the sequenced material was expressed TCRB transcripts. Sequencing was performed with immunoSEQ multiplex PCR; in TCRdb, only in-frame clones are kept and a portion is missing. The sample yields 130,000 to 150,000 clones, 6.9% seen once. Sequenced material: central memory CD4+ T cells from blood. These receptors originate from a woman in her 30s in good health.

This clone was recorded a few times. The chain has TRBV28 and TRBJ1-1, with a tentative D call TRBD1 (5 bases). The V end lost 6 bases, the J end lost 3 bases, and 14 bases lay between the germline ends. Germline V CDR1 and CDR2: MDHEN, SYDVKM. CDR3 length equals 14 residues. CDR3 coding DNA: TGTGCCAGCAGGTCGGAGACAGCTTACACTGAAGCTTTCTTT. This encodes CASRSETAYTEAFF.

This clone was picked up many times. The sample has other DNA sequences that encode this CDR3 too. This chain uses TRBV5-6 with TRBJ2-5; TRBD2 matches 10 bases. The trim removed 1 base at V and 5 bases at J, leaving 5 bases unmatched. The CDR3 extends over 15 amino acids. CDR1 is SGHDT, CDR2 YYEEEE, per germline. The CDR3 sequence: CASSLRLAGAETQYF. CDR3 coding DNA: TGTGCCAGCAGCTTGCGGCTAGCGGGAGCTGAGACCCAGTACTTC.

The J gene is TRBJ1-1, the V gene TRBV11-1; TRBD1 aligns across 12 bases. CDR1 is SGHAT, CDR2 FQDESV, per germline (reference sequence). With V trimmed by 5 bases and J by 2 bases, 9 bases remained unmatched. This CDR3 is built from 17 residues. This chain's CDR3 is CASSVTGTGGFNTEAFF. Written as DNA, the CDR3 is TGTGCCAGCAGCGTTACCGGGACAGGGGGCTTTAACACTGAAGCTTTCTTT.

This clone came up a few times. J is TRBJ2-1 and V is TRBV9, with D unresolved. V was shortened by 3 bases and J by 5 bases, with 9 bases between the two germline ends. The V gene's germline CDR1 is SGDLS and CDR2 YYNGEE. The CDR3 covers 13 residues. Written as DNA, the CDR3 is TGTGCCAGCAGCGCGTTCCAGAACAATGAGCAGTTCTTC. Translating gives CASSAFQNNEQFF.

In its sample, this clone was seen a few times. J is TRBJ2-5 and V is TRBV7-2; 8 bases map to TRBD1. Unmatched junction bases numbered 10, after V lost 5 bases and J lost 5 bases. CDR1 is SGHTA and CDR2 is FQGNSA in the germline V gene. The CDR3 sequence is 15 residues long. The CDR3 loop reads CASSSPQGAGETQYF. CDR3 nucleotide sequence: TGTGCCAGCAGCAGTCCCCAGGGGGCTGGTGAGACCCAGTACTTC.

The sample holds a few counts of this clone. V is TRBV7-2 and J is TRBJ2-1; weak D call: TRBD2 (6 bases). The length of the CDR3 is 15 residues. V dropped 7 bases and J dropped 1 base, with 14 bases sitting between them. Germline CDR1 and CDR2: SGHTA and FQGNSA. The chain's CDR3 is CASTGRDFSYNEQFF. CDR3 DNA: TGTGCCAGCACCGGACGGGACTTTTCCTACAATGAGCAGTTCTTC.

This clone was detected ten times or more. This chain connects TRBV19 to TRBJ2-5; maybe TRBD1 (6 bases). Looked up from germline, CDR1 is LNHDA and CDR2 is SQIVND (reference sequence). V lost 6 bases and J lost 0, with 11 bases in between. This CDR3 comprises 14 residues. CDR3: CASRGQRHQETQYF. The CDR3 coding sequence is TGTGCCAGTAGAGGACAGAGACACCAAGAGACCCAGTACTTC.

The CDR3 sequence is CASSAGQGGTYEQYF. DNA for the CDR3: TGTGCCAGCTCAGCGGGACAGGGAGGAACCTACGAGCAGTACTTC. The chain is built from TRBV18 and TRBJ2-7; 9 positions match TRBD1. V shed 5 bases and J 2 bases; nucleotides not matched to a gene: 7. Looked up from germline, CDR1 is KGHSH and CDR2 is LQKENI. The CDR3 is made up of 15 amino acids.

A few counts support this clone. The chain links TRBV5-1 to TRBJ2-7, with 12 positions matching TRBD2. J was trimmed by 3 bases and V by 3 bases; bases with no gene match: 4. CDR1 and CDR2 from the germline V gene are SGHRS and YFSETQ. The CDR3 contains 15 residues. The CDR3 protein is CASSYRTSGDYEQYF. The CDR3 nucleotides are TGCGCCAGCAGCTACAGGACTAGCGGGGACTACGAGCAGTACTTC.

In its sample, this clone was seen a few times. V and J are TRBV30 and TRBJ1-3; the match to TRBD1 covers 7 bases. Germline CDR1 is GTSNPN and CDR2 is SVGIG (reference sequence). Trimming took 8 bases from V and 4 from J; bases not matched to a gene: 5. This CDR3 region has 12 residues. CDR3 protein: CAVRGNGNTIYF. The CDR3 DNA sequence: TGTGCCGTCAGGGGGAACGGAAACACCATATATTTT.

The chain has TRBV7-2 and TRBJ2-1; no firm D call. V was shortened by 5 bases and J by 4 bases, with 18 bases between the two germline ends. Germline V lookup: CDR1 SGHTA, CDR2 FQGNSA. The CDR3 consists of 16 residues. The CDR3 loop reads CASSPQGLGLYNEQFF. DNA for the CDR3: TGTGCCAGCAGCCCTCAAGGCCTGGGCCTTTACAATGAGCAGTTCTTC.

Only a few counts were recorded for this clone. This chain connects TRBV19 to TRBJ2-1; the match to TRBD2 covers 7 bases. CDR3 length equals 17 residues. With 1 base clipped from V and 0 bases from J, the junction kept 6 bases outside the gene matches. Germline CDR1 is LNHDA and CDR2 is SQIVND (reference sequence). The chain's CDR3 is CASSIGGGGSSYNEQFF. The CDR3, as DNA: TGTGCCAGTAGTATAGGTGGCGGCGGGAGCTCCTACAATGAGCAGTTCTTC.

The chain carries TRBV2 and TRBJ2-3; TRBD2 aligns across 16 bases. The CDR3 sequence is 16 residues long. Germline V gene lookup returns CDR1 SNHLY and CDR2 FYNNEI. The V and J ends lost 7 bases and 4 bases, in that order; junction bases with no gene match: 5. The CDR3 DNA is TGTGCCAGCAAGCAAGGGACTAGCGGGAGGGCAGATACGCAGTATTTT. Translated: CASKQGTSGRADTQYF.

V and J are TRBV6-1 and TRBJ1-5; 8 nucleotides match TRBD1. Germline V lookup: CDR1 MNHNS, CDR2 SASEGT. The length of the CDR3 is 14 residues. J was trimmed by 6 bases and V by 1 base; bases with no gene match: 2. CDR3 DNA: TGTGCCAGCAGTGAAGGACAGGGGATTCAGCCCCAGCATTTT. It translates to CASSEGQGIQPQHF.